One and the same sample provided the 2 T cell receptor beta chains below, sequenced in a study of blood T cell repertoires in COVID-19. Assay: immunoSEQ multiplex PCR; the TCRdb copy retains only in-frame clones and omits some. The sample has about 240,000 clones; about 86% are singletons. The sample taken for sequencing was PBMCs or T cells enriched from blood (not recorded which). Receptors were obtained from a woman aged 40 to 55 with acute COVID-19.

This sequence joins TRBV6-5 and TRBJ1-5; maybe TRBD1 (5 bases). Germline CDR1 MNHEY, CDR2 SVGAGI. CDR3 length equals 15 residues. V lost 0 bases and J lost 4, with 10 bases in between. The CDR3 region has the DNA TGTGCCAGCAGTTACTCGCCAGGGTCTAATCAGCCCCAGCATTTT. It codes for CASSYSPGSNQPQHF.

This chain uses TRBV12-3 or TRBV12-4 with TRBJ1-1, with a tentative D call TRBD1 (5 bases). This CDR3 is built from 13 residues. Trimming removed 5 bases from V and 3 bases from J, with 10 bases in between. The DNA of the CDR3 is TGTGCCAGCAGTCCTCCGGGGGACACTGAAGCTTTCTTT. This codes for CASSPPGDTEAFF.